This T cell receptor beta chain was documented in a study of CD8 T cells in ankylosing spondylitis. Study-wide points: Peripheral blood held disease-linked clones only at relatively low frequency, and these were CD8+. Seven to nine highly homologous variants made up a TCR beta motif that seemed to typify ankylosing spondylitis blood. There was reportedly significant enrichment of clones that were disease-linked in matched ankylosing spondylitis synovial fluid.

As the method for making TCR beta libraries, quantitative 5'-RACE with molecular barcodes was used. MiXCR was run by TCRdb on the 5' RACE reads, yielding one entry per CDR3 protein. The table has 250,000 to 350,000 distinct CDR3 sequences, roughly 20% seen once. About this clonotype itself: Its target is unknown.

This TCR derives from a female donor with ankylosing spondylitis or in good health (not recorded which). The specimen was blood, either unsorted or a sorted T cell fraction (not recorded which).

The CDR3 nucleotides read TGTGCCAGCAGTTACTATGCAACCTACGAGCAGTACTTC. Translating it yields CASSYYATYEQYF. V is TRBV7-9 and J is TRBJ2-7; D is unclear. The germline V gene has CDR1 SEHNR and CDR2 FQNEAQ (reference sequence). The V end was cut by 6 bases, the J end by 2 bases, with 11 bases between. The CDR3 length is 13 residues.